The entry that follows covers one TCR beta chain sequence. Isolated RNA was reverse transcribed into cDNA used as the sequencing template. Repertoires were generated with immunoSEQ multiplex PCR, while TCRdb's copy carries only in-frame clones and drops some. The sample holds over 85,000 clones, roughly two thirds seen once. Treatment given: oral pan-JAK inhibitor, 5-10 mg twice daily. Researchers took lesional scalp punch biopsies and peripheral blood from people who were alopecia areata patients. This sample stems from a study of CD8+ T cells in alopecia areata. Germline V gene sequence: CDR1 PRHDT, CDR2 FYEKMQ (reference sequence). The V and J ends lost 1 base and 2 bases, in that order; junction bases with no gene match: 9. CDR3 length: 17 amino acids.

V usage is TRBV13 and J usage is TRBJ2-5; TRBD2 aligns across 8 bases. The material sequenced was CD8+ T cells sorted from blood, taken at week 4, from a patient treated with tofacitinib. The TCR sequence derives from a human donor with alopecia areata. CDR3 DNA: TGTGCCAGCAGCTTAGCGCGGGAGCGGGGGAGACAAGAGACCCAGTACTTC. Residues: CASSLARERGRQETQYF.